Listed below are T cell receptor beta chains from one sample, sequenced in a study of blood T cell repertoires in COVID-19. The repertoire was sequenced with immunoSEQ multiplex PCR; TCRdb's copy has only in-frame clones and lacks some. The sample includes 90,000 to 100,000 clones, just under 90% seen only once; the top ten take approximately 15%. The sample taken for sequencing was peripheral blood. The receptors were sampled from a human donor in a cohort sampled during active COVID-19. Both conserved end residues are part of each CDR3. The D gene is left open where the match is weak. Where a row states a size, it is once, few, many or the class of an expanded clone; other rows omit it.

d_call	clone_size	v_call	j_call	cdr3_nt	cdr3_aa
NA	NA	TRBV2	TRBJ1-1	TGTGCCAGCAGCCCGGGGTTGTTTGAAGCTTTCTTT	CASSPGLFEAFF
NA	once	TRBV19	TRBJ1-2	TGTGCCAGTAGTCCCCCTGATGGGTTTGGAGGCTATGGCTACACCTTC	CASSPPDGFGGYGYTF
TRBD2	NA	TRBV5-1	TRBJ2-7	TGCGCCAGCAGCCTCGGACTAGCGGGAGGGGCCGAGCAGTACTTC	CASSLGLAGGAEQYF
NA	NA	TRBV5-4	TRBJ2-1	TGTGCCAGCAGCTTGGTCGGGACTGTATACAATGAGCAGTTCTTC	CASSLVGTVYNEQFF
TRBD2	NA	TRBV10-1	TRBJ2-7	TGCGCCAGCAGTGAAGGGACTAGCTCCTACGAGCAGTACTTC	CASSEGTSSYEQYF
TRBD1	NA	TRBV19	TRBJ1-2	TGTGCCAGTAGGAAACAAACAGGGGCGGACTATGGCTACACCTTC	CASRKQTGADYGYTF
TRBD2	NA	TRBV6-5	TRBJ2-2	TGTGCCAGTCGGAATGTAGCGGGAGATACCGGGGAGCTGTTTTTT	CASRNVAGDTGELFF
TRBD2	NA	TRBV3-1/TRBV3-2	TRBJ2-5	TGTGCCAGCAGCCAGCTAGCGGGGGCTCTACAAGAGACCCAGTACTTC	CASSQLAGALQETQYF
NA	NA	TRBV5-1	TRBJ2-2	TGCGCCAGCACCGCAGGGTACAACACCGGGGAGCTGTTTTTT	CASTAGYNTGELFF
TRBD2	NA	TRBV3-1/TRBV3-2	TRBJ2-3	TGTGCCAGCAGCCAAGGCGGGAGTTATTTAGATACGCAGTATTTT	CASSQGGSYLDTQYF
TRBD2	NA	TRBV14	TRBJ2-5	TGTGCCAGCAGCCAAGAACTAGCGGATTACCAAGAGACCCAGTACTTC	CASSQELADYQETQYF
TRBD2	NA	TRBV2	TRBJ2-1	TGTGCCAGCAGCCCCACTAGCGGGAGGTTTTACAATGAGCAGTTCTTC	CASSPTSGRFYNEQFF
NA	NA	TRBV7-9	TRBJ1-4	TGTGCCAGCAGCCTAGGTGGGGGCCCTAATGAAAAACTGTTTTTT	CASSLGGGPNEKLFF
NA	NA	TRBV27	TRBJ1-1	TGTGCCAGCAGTCGTCAGGGTGTCAATGAAGCTTTCTTT	CASSRQGVNEAFF
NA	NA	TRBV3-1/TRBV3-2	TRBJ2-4	TGTGCCAGCAGCCCGGACGGAGGCATTCAGTACTTC	CASSPDGGIQYF
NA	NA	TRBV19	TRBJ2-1	TGTGCCAGTAGTACATCCTACAATGAGCAGTTCTTC	CASSTSYNEQFF
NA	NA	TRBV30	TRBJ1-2	TGTGCCTGGAGTGCTACCTTTGGCTACACCTTC	CAWSATFGYTF
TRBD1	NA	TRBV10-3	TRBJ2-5	TGTGCCATCAGTGCGGGAATCGGGACAGGGGACGAGACCCAGTACTTC	CAISAGIGTGDETQYF
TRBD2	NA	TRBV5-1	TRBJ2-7	TGCGCCAGCAGACTGACTAGCGGGGGGTCCTACGAGCAGTACTTC	CASRLTSGGSYEQYF
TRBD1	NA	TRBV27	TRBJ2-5	TGTGCCAGCAGTACCCTCCACAACCAGACAGGGTTCGGGGAGACCCAGTACTTC	CASSTLHNQTGFGETQYF
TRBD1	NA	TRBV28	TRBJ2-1	TGTGCCAGCAGATTACGGACAGGCAAGGTGGGTGAGCAGTTCTTC	CASRLRTGKVGEQFF
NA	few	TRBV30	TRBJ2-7	TGTGCCTGGAGTAACAACCCCTACGAGCAGTACTTC	CAWSNNPYEQYF
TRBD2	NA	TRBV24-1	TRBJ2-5	TGTGCCACCGGAAGGACTAGCGGGCTCCAAGAGACCCAGTACTTC	CATGRTSGLQETQYF
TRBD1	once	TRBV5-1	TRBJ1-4	TGCGCCAGCAGCTTGTTGGGGACAGGGGGGACTAATGAAAAACTGTTTTTT	CASSLLGTGGTNEKLFF
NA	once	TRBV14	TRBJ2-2	TGTGCCAGCAGCCTTTTACTAGTTCCCGGGGAGCTGTTTTTT	CASSLLLVPGELFF
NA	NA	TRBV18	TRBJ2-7	TGTGCCAGCTCACCCAGGACACCTACCTACGAGCAGTACTTC	CASSPRTPTYEQYF
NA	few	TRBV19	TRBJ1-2	TGTGCCAGTAGTATGACAGACACAGCTAACTATGGCTACACCTTC	CASSMTDTANYGYTF
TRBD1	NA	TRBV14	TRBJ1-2	TGTGCCAGCAGCCAAGATTCGCCAGGGGGATATGGCTACACCTTC	CASSQDSPGGYGYTF
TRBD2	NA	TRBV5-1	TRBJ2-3	TGCGCCAGCAGCTCCAGTCTCCAAGCGGGAGGAGGCACAGATACGCAGTATTTT	CASSSSLQAGGGTDTQYF
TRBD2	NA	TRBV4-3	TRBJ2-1	TGCGCCAGCAGCCAAGATGGTAGCGGGAGAGGGACCAATGAGCAGTTCTTC	CASSQDGSGRGTNEQFF
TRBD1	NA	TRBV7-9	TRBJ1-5	TGTGCCAGCAGCCGACAGGGGGACGGTCAGCCCCAGCATTTT	CASSRQGDGQPQHF
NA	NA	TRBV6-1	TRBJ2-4	TGTGCCAGCAGTGCAGTCTTTACAGGGCCGAAAAACATTCAGTACTTC	CASSAVFTGPKNIQYF
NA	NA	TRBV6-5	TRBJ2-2	TGTGCCAGCCACGACAGTCCGAACACCGGGGAGCTGTTTTTT	CASHDSPNTGELFF
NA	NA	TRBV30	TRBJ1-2	TGTGCCTGGAGTGTACTTCTTTCGGAGGGCTACACCTTC	CAWSVLLSEGYTF
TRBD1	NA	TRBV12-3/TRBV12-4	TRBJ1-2	TGTGCCAGCAGTAGAGACAGGGGATATGGCTACACCTTC	CASSRDRGYGYTF
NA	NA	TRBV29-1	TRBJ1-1	TGCAGCGTTGAATGGGGGGGACTCCTAGATGAAGCTTTCTTT	CSVEWGGLLDEAFF
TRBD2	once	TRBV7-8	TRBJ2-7	TGTGCCAGCAGCAAAACGCCCGGACTAGCGTCTATCGAGCAGTACTTC	CASSKTPGLASIEQYF
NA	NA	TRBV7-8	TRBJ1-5	TGTGCCAGCAGCTTTCTCGACAGGTCCCTAGGGCCCCAGCATTTT	CASSFLDRSLGPQHF
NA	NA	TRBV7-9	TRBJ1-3	TGTGCCAGCACCTGGGGCAGGACGAGCTCTGGAAACACCATATATTTT	CASTWGRTSSGNTIYF
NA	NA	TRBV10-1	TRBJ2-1	TGCGCCAGCAGCGAAGACAGTTACAATGAGCAGTTCTTC	CASSEDSYNEQFF
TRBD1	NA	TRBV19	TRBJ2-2	TGTGCCAGTAGTCCAAGACAGGGGGCCCTTATTAACACCGGGGAGCTGTTTTTT	CASSPRQGALINTGELFF